This TCR beta chain was found in a study of spatial heterogeneity in lung cancer. Study details: Patients with untreated early-stage non-small cell lung cancer, numbering 72, were the donors. After resection, follow-up PBMC samples were sequenced when available, at a median of about 24 months later. Study-level results: The study found ubiquitous expanded tumor TCRs in blood more at resection than follow-up.

As for time point: blood at routine non-recurrence follow-up after resection. The study tagged each TCR cDNA molecule with a unique molecular identifier. TCRdb redid the calling of the 5' RACE reads with MiXCR, one entry per CDR3 protein. The sample contains 50,000 or so distinct CDR3 sequences, 12% of which appear only once. For this clonotype: Antigen unknown. One base away lies a much larger clone, so this may be a sequencing read error.

Germline-derived CDR1 and CDR2 are SGHDT and YYEEEE. CDR3 length equals 16 residues. The starting material was PBMCs, obtained at follow-up. The TCR sequence derives from a male donor with early-stage non-small cell lung cancer. The chain has TRBV5-6 and TRBJ2-3; perhaps TRBD2 as D (6 bases). CDR3 nucleotide sequence: TGTGCCAACAGCTTGGCCTCAGGAGTGCGGGGAGATACGCAGTATTTT. Amino acid sequence: CANSLASGVRGDTQYF. The whole variable domain, filled in from reference TRBV5-6 and TRBJ2-3, reads DAGVTQSPTHLIKTRGQQVTLRCSPKSGHDTVSWYQQALGQGPQFIFQYYEEEERQRGNFPDRFSGHQFPNYSSELNVNALLLGDSALYLCANSLASGVRGDTQYFGPGTRLTVL.